Presented here are 2 T cell receptor beta chains from one specimen sequenced in a study of long-term antiretroviral therapy in people with HIV. Run at survey level, the immunoSEQ assay was version v3.0. Assay: immunoSEQ multiplex PCR; the TCRdb copy retains only in-frame clones and omits some. The sample shows around 23,000 clones, 87% of them seen only once. The sequences come from unsorted PBMCs, collected 1.8 years before starting antiretroviral therapy. These receptors all stem from a man aged 45 to 65 with HIV.

The chain combines TRBV5-6 with TRBJ1-5; D perhaps matches TRBD1 (6 bases). CDR3 length: 16 amino acids. Germline-derived CDR1 and CDR2 are SGHDT and YYEEEE. V gave up 2 bases and J gave up 0 bases, with 12 bases separating them. CDR3 loop: CASSLLGGGSNQPQHF. The DNA for the CDR3 is TGTGCCAGCAGCTTATTAGGGGGGGGTAGCAATCAGCCCCAGCATTTT. Full variable domain (rest looked up from reference TRBV5-6 and TRBJ1-5): DAGVTQSPTHLIKTRGQQVTLRCSPKSGHDTVSWYQQALGQGPQFIFQYYEEEERQRGNFPDRFSGHQFPNYSSELNVNALLLGDSALYLCASSLLGGGSNQPQHFGDGTRLSIL.

This clone was recorded a few times. V is TRBV11-2 and J is TRBJ2-2; 7 bases are a match to TRBD1. The trim removed 5 bases at V and 3 bases at J, leaving 3 bases unmatched. This CDR3 is 14 amino acids long. The germline V gene has CDR1 SGHAT and CDR2 FQNNGV. CDR3 loop: CASSRDRYTGELFF. CDR3 nucleotide sequence: TGTGCCAGCAGCCGGGACAGATACACCGGGGAGCTGTTTTTT.